This T cell receptor (beta chain) was observed in a study of blood T cell repertoires in COVID-19. Overall study context: COVID-19 samples collected from the United States, Italy and Spain covered acute and convalescent phases. Sample material is recorded as cDNA or gDNA derived from T cells, B-cell-depleted T cells, or PBMCs.

Germline loops: CDR1 SGHVS, CDR2 FQNEAQ. The CDR3 totals 16 residues. V was clipped by 0 bases and J by 0 bases, with 6 bases between them. The data were produced by immunoSEQ multiplex PCR, yet TCRdb's version contains in-frame clones alone and is incomplete. The sample carries about 400,000 clones, around 84% recorded once. This clonotype was sampled from a human donor in a cohort sampled during active COVID-19. The sample taken for sequencing was peripheral blood. The chain has TRBV7-8 and TRBJ2-6; TRBD1 might be the D (5 bases). CDR3 in amino acids: CASSLARGSGANVLTF. The CDR3, as DNA: TGTGCCAGCAGCTTAGCAAGGGGCTCTGGGGCCAACGTCCTGACTTTC.